The entry below describes one T cell receptor beta chain. As yet, its antigen is unknown. This specimen belongs to a study of CD8 T cells in Susac syndrome. Study context: Susac syndrome patients were untreated, on corticosteroids with some adding intravenous immunoglobulin, or on intravenous immunoglobulin only. Study-level findings and limits: Clonal expansion did not appear in Susac syndrome CD4+ T cell repertoires.

J gave up 1 base and V 0 bases, and 7 bases lay outside the gene matches. Looked up from germline, CDR1 is DFQATT and CDR2 is SNEGSKA (reference sequence). The CDR3 is 16 residues long. Reverse transcription of roughly 0.45 to 1 ug RNA was performed with random hexamers. TCRdb passed the immunoSEQ multiplex PCR reads through MiXCR, listing each CDR3 protein once. The sample includes about 190,000 distinct CDR3 sequences, approximately 96% of them seen just once. Sequencing of TCR beta was carried out in blood CD8+ and CD4+ T cells. Sequencing was performed on CD4+ T cells from PBMCs. This TCR was recovered from a human donor with Susac syndrome. This sequence joins TRBV20-1 and TRBJ2-3, with 7 bases matching TRBD2. The CDR3 sequence is CSARDSRGRGTDTQYF. DNA for the CDR3: TGCAGTGCTAGAGACTCACGGGGGAGGGGCACAGATACGCAGTATTTT.